This entry lists 24 T cell receptor beta chains sequenced from one sample in a study of identifying expanded T cells in peripheral blood. Clones were read by immunoSEQ multiplex PCR, and TCRdb kept only the in-frame ones, dropping some. This table has about 94,000 clones, over 75% appearing once. Sequenced sample: blood. Receptors were obtained from a person aged 18 to 75 in good health.

The chain combines TRBV19 with TRBJ2-5, with 9 bases that match TRBD2. The CDR3 is made up of 14 amino acids. Trimming took 7 bases from V and 3 from J; bases not matched to a gene: 6. Per the germline V gene, CDR1 is LNHDA and CDR2 is SQIVND (reference sequence). The CDR3 loop is CASNAGGKKETQYF. The CDR3 DNA sequence: TGTGCCAGTAATGCGGGAGGGAAAAAAGAGACCCAGTACTTC.

The chain employs TRBV30 and TRBJ2-1, with TRBD1 matching over 9 bases. Trimming removed 4 bases from V and 7 bases from J; junction bases left unmatched: 8. This CDR3 comprises 14 residues. CDR1 is GTSNPN and CDR2 is SVGIG in the germline V gene (reference sequence). The CDR3 DNA sequence: TGTGCCTGGAACGGACAGGGGATTGGTAATGAGCAGTTCTTC. Amino acids: CAWNGQGIGNEQFF.

The chain carries TRBV19 and TRBJ2-7, with 9 positions matching TRBD2. CDR3 length equals 15 residues. Germline trimming cut 6 bases from V and 0 bases from J; bases unmatched to any gene: 6. Germline CDR1 is LNHDA and CDR2 is SQIVND (reference sequence). DNA of the CDR3: TGTGCCAGTAGCCTGACTAGCGGCTCCTCCTACGAGCAGTACTTC. Encoded protein: CASSLTSGSSYEQYF. Drawing the rest from reference TRBV19 and TRBJ2-7, the complete variable domain is DGGITQSPKYLFRKEGQNVTLSCEQNLNHDAMYWYRQDPGQGLRLIYYSQIVNDFQKGDIAEGYSVSREKKESFPLTVTSAQKNPTAFYLCASSLTSGSSYEQYFGPGTRLTVT.

The chain uses TRBV2 and TRBJ2-7; D perhaps matches TRBD2 (6 bases). CDR3 size: 16 residues. V lost 1 base to trimming and J lost 2 bases, with 15 bases between them. Germline assignment: CDR1 SNHLY and CDR2 FYNNEI. The CDR3 region has the DNA TGTGCCAGCAGTGAAGAGGGTAGCGGTTACGCCTACGAGCAGTACTTC. Translating it yields CASSEEGSGYAYEQYF.

The chain joins TRBV4-1 to TRBJ2-7; D gene unclear. The ends were cut back, 0 bases at V and 0 bases at J, with 12 bases in the middle. Germline V gives CDR1 MGHRA, CDR2 YSYEKL. The CDR3 has 16 residues. DNA of the CDR3: TGCGCCAGCAGCCAAGATATATGGTGGCCCTCCTACGAGCAGTACTTC. Its protein is CASSQDIWWPSYEQYF.

The gene calls are TRBV18 and TRBJ2-2; D might be TRBD1 or TRBD2, each matching 5 bases. With 3 bases removed from V and 4 bases from J, the gap between germline ends came to 12 bases. Germline CDR1 reads KGHSH; CDR2 reads LQKENI. This CDR3 contains 15 residues. The CDR3 reads CASSPGTAGTGELFF. CDR3 nucleotide sequence: TGTGCCAGCTCACCCGGGACGGCGGGCACCGGGGAGCTGTTTTTT.

This clone was recorded only once. V and J are TRBV7-3 and TRBJ2-3; TRBD1 matches at 8 bases. The CDR3 is made up of 15 amino acids. Germline CDR1 SGHTA, CDR2 FQGTGA. With 2 bases clipped from V and 4 bases from J, the junction kept 5 bases outside the gene matches. This CDR3 reads CASSLFQGASDTQYF. The DNA of the CDR3 is TGTGCCAGCAGCTTATTCCAGGGGGCGTCAGATACGCAGTATTTT.

The genes are TRBV4-1 and TRBJ2-7, with D unclear. Germline V gene lookup returns CDR1 MGHRA and CDR2 YSYEKL. V was pared by 0 bases and J by 1 base, with 10 bases between. This CDR3 spans 15 amino acids. Written as DNA, the CDR3 is TGCGCCAGCAGCCAAGATACCAGGCCTTCCTACGAGCAGTACTTC. The encoded protein is CASSQDTRPSYEQYF.

J is TRBJ2-3 and V is TRBV6-5; D not resolved. V lost 8 bases, J lost 9 bases, and 15 bases lay in between. CDR3 length: 12 residues. Per germline, CDR1 MNHEY and CDR2 SVGAGI. CDR3 DNA sequence: TGTGCCAGCGCCAGTCCGGCAGGAACGCAGTATTTT. Encoded protein: CASASPAGTQYF.

The genes are TRBV10-2 and TRBJ1-5, with TRBD1 matching over 7 bases. Germline-derived CDR1 and CDR2 are WSHSY and SAAADI. The CDR3 is 14 amino acids. Unmatched junction bases numbered 3, after V lost 3 bases and J lost 4 bases. CDR3 DNA: TGCGCCAGCAGTGAAGGGACAGAAAATCAGCCCCAGCATTTT. Encoded protein: CASSEGTENQPQHF.

To note about this clone: The junction differs from germline at one of its ends, possibly a read error. The chain employs TRBV10-3 and TRBJ2-5; D not resolved. The CDR3 totals 13 residues. Germline V gene lookup returns CDR1 ENHRY and CDR2 SYGVKD. The CDR3 loop reads CAIRNTRQEPQYF. The CDR3 bases are TGTGCCATCAGAAACACCCGACAAGAGCCCCAGTACTTC.

The CDR3 loop reads CASSPRAGTGVSGYTF. CDR3 in DNA: TGTGCCAGCAGTCCTAGAGCCGGGACAGGGGTGAGTGGCTACACCTTC. The rearrangement links TRBV27 to TRBJ1-2; TRBD1 aligns across 10 bases. The CDR3 is 16 residues long. V dropped 5 bases and J dropped 7; count of bases not matched to a gene: 13. CDR1 MNHEY and CDR2 SMNVEV come from the germline V gene (reference sequence).

This chain links TRBV5-4 with TRBJ2-3; 8 nucleotides line up with TRBD2. Germline trimming cut 2 bases from V and 0 bases from J; bases unmatched to any gene: 5. In germline, CDR1 is SGHNT, CDR2 YYREEE (reference sequence). The CDR3 has 16 residues. The CDR3 loop is CASSFRREESTDTQYF. The CDR3 bases are TGTGCCAGCAGCTTTCGGCGGGAGGAGAGCACAGATACGCAGTATTTT.

Here the CDR3 reads CASSVVAESYEQYF. CDR3 DNA sequence: TGTGCCAGCAGCGTAGTGGCGGAGAGTTACGAGCAGTACTTC. This sequence joins TRBV9 and TRBJ2-7, with unresolved D. This CDR3 spans 14 amino acids. CDR1 is SGDLS and CDR2 is YYNGEE in the germline V gene. Trimming cost V 0 bases and J 4 bases, with 11 bases left between them.

The J gene is TRBJ2-7, the V gene TRBV6-1; 7 nucleotides match TRBD1. The CDR3 contains 14 residues. With 3 bases clipped from V and 3 bases from J, the junction kept 5 bases outside the gene matches. Germline-derived CDR1 and CDR2 are MNHNS and SASEGT. DNA for the CDR3: TGTGCCAGCAGTGACACCGGGACAGTCTACGAGCAGTACTTC. The encoded protein is CASSDTGTVYEQYF.

J is TRBJ2-3 and V is TRBV2; 10 nucleotides agree with TRBD2. The V gene's germline CDR1 is SNHLY and CDR2 FYNNEI. This CDR3 region has 18 residues. Losses at the gene ends were 2 bases for V and 1 base for J; bases not matched to a gene: 9. CDR3 sequence reads: CASSERASGRTGTDTQYF. CDR3 coding DNA: TGTGCCAGCAGTGAACGGGCTAGCGGGAGAACGGGCACAGATACGCAGTATTTT.

The rearrangement links TRBV5-6 to TRBJ1-4, with D tentatively TRBD1 (6 bases). This CDR3 has 16 amino acids. The ends were cut back, 4 bases at V and 3 bases at J, with 16 bases in the middle. CDR1 and CDR2 from the germline V gene are SGHDT and YYEEEE. CDR3 nucleotide sequence: TGTGCCAGCAGCCCGTGGACAGTTCGGGCTAATGAAAAACTGTTTTTT. Its protein product is CASSPWTVRANEKLFF. The complete variable domain, with remaining parts taken from reference TRBV5-6 and TRBJ1-4, reads DAGVTQSPTHLIKTRGQQVTLRCSPKSGHDTVSWYQQALGQGPQFIFQYYEEEERQRGNFPDRFSGHQFPNYSSELNVNALLLGDSALYLCASSPWTVRANEKLFFGSGTQLSVL.

The V and J genes are TRBV11-2 and TRBJ1-1; D unclear. Germline V lookup: CDR1 SGHAT, CDR2 FQNNGV. Trimming left V 0 bases short and J 6 bases short, with 8 bases between. The CDR3 runs 13 residues. CDR3 bases: TGTGCCAGCAGCTTAGATCAAGTAGCTGAAGCTTTCTTT. It codes for CASSLDQVAEAFF.

The chain recombines TRBV2 with TRBJ2-3, with 11 positions matching TRBD2. The CDR3 consists of 15 residues. V trimming: 4 bases; J trimming: 6 bases; junction bases outside the gene matches: 6. Germline CDR1 SNHLY, CDR2 FYNNEI. For the CDR3, the DNA is TGTGCCAGCAGTGGACTAGCGGGGCGGCAGGATACGCAGTATTTT. Amino acid sequence: CASSGLAGRQDTQYF.

CDR3 sequence reads: CAWRGASGRLGELFF. The CDR3 bases are TGTGCCTGGAGGGGGGCTAGCGGGAGGCTCGGGGAGCTGTTTTTT. The J gene is TRBJ2-2, the V gene TRBV30; 11 nucleotides align to TRBD2. V shed 3 bases and J 7 bases; nucleotides not matched to a gene: 7. The CDR3 consists of 15 residues. Per germline, CDR1 GTSNPN and CDR2 SVGIG (reference sequence).

The rearrangement joins TRBV2 to TRBJ1-5; D gene ambiguous. V was clipped by 5 bases and J by 6 bases, with 11 bases between them. Germline lookup yields CDR1 SNHLY and CDR2 FYNNEI. The CDR3 is 13 amino acids. CDR3 in amino acids: CASSSGLGQPQHF. CDR3 DNA: TGTGCCAGCAGTTCCGGGCTGGGTCAGCCCCAGCATTTT.

This clone occurred a few times. The chain joins TRBV7-9 to TRBJ2-7; no clear D. V shed 3 bases and J shed 5 bases, with 5 bases lying between them. This CDR3 has 11 residues. The germline gives CDR1 SEHNR, CDR2 FQNEAQ (reference sequence). CDR3 protein: CASSLSHEQYF. DNA of the CDR3: TGTGCCAGCAGCTTGTCCCACGAGCAGTACTTC.

The chain carries TRBV30 and TRBJ2-5; 9 bases are a match to TRBD1. The CDR3 loop spans 15 amino acids. Germline V lookup: CDR1 GTSNPN, CDR2 SVGIG (reference sequence). Trimming cost V 4 bases and J 4 bases; bases outside gene matches: 10. The CDR3 reads CAWKPWTGERETQYF. The DNA for the CDR3 is TGTGCCTGGAAGCCCTGGACAGGGGAAAGAGAGACCCAGTACTTC.

The chain carries TRBV5-1 and TRBJ2-3, with 10 bases fitting TRBD2. Looked up from germline, CDR1 is SGHRS and CDR2 is YFSETQ. The junction had 3 bases not matched to a gene; V was cut back by 3 bases and J by 2 bases. The CDR3 has 15 amino acids. Here the CDR3 DNA reads TGCGCCAGCAGCTGGACTAGCGGAAACACAGATACGCAGTATTTT. Its protein is CASSWTSGNTDTQYF.